This T cell receptor (beta chain) was captured in a study of blood T cell repertoires in COVID-19. Study information: Acute and convalescent COVID-19 samples came from the United States, Italy and Spain. From T cells, B-cell-depleted T cells, or PBMCs came the material, which was cDNA or gDNA.

Study processing details: Estimation of nucleated cell counts relied on the amplification of reference gene primers. Assay: immunoSEQ multiplex PCR; the TCRdb copy retains only in-frame clones and omits some. V and J calls and clone size are copied from that table; D and trimming were computed from the DNA. Here the sample spans some 37,000 clones, 90% being singletons. The CDR3 has 15 amino acids. V gave up 5 bases and J gave up 7 bases, with 18 bases separating them. Germline CDR1 and CDR2: SGHTA and FQGNSA. The chain recombines TRBV7-2 with TRBJ2-1, with a weak D call TRBD2 (6 bases). The sample was peripheral blood. The clonotype was recovered from a man in his sixties or seventies with acute or convalescent COVID-19. Here the CDR3 reads CASSVTSTYGNEQFF. The CDR3, as DNA: TGTGCCAGCAGCGTGACTAGTACGTACGGAAATGAGCAGTTCTTC.